This TCR beta chain emerged from a study of monozygotic twins with inflammatory bowel disease. Points from the study as a whole: IBD patients shared fewer clonotypes with other individuals than healthy twins, especially patients with disease activity signs.

Concerning this clonotype itself: Antigen specificity is unknown.

The UMIs contained a 6-nucleotide sample barcode. They were added by template switching during cDNA synthesis. TCRdb derives one entry per CDR3 protein from the 5' RACE reads, leaving out DNA. This repertoire includes a few hundred thousand distinct CDR3 sequences. The CDR3 is 16 amino acids. Germline CDR1 and CDR2: SGHKS and YYEKEE (reference sequence). What was sequenced was blood. This TCR derives from a human donor with ulcerative colitis or Crohn's disease, or a healthy co-twin of an affected twin (not recorded which). The rearrangement joins TRBV5-5 to TRBJ2-1. The chain's CDR3 is CASSLVSQHSYNEQFF.